These 28 T cell receptor beta chains were all obtained from the same sample, sequenced in a study of CD8+ T cells in alopecia areata. Extracted RNA was reverse transcribed, and the resulting cDNA served as sequencing template. Here immunoSEQ multiplex PCR was the method, and the copy in TCRdb shows in-frame clones only, minus some. Of about 170,000 clones listed, roughly 66% were seen once; the top ten hold over 9.5%. Sample: CD8+ T cells sorted from blood, taken at week 0. The receptors derive from a human donor with alopecia areata.

The genes are TRBV27 and TRBJ1-6, with D hard to call. CDR1 and CDR2 (germline): MNHEY, SMNVEV (reference sequence). The CDR3 contains 16 residues. V lost 5 bases, J lost 4 bases, and 15 bases lay in between. The CDR3 loop is CASSPAEGSYNSPLHF. CDR3 sequence (DNA): TGTGCCAGCAGTCCAGCGGAGGGAAGTTATAATTCACCCCTCCACTTT.

This rearrangement joins TRBV5-6 to TRBJ1-6, with D possibly matching TRBD1 (6 bases). Per germline, CDR1 SGHDT and CDR2 YYEEEE. The germline V and J ends were trimmed by 5 bases and 7 bases, with 10 bases remaining between them. The CDR3 is 13 amino acids. The CDR3 here is CASRRGGNSPLHF. In nucleotides, the CDR3 is TGTGCCAGCAGGAGAGGGGGGAATTCACCCCTCCACTTT.

In its sample, this clone was seen a few times. The chain employs TRBV6-5 and TRBJ2-1, with 8 bases matching TRBD2. The germline CDR1 and CDR2 sequences are MNHEY and SVGAGI. This CDR3 has 15 amino acids. The V and J ends lost 2 bases and 5 bases, in that order; junction bases with no gene match: 5. CDR3 protein: CASSYEAGVNNEQFF. Here the CDR3 DNA reads TGTGCCAGCAGTTACGAAGCGGGGGTGAACAATGAGCAGTTCTTC.

This clone has just a few counts. V is TRBV7-9 and J is TRBJ2-7; perhaps TRBD2 as D (5 bases). From germline, CDR1 is SEHNR and CDR2 FQNEAQ (reference sequence). V dropped 1 base and J dropped 4 bases, with 11 bases sitting between them. The CDR3 is 14 residues long. The CDR3 DNA is TGTGCCAGCAGCTTAGAAGTTTCGGGATACGAGCAGTACTTC. Protein sequence: CASSLEVSGYEQYF.

This clone was detected once. The chain couples TRBV4-1 to TRBJ2-2, with D perhaps TRBD2 (5 bases). There are 13 residues in the CDR3. Germline CDR1 and CDR2: MGHRA and YSYEKL. Trimming pared 8 bases from V and 6 bases from J, leaving 13 bases between. The CDR3 region has the DNA TGCGCCAGCGCACCGGAGGCGTCCGGGGAGCTGTTTTTT. It specifies CASAPEASGELFF.

This chain uses TRBV5-6 with TRBJ2-5, with 7 bases lining up with TRBD2. Losses at the gene ends were 6 bases for V and 4 bases for J; bases not matched to a gene: 3. Germline assignment: CDR1 SGHDT and CDR2 YYEEEE. This CDR3 has 12 amino acids. The DNA of the CDR3 is TGTGCCAGCAAAGGGGAGGGAGAGACCCAGTACTTC. It translates to CASKGEGETQYF. Drawing the rest from reference TRBV5-6 and TRBJ2-5, the complete variable domain is DAGVTQSPTHLIKTRGQQVTLRCSPKSGHDTVSWYQQALGQGPQFIFQYYEEEERQRGNFPDRFSGHQFPNYSSELNVNALLLGDSALYLCASKGEGETQYFGPGTRLLVL.

This chain joins TRBV4-1 and TRBJ2-7, with TRBD1 matching over 7 bases. The CDR3 contains 15 residues. The V segment lost 0 bases and the J segment 2 bases; nucleotides outside the gene matches: 4. Germline CDR1 and CDR2: MGHRA and YSYEKL. CDR3: CASSQEGTVTYEQYF. CDR3 DNA sequence: TGCGCCAGCAGCCAAGAAGGGACAGTAACCTACGAGCAGTACTTC.

This clone was counted a few times. Other DNA sequences within the sample encode an identical CDR3. This sequence joins TRBV29-1 and TRBJ2-6; tentatively, D is TRBD1 (5 bases). The V end was cut by 4 bases, the J end by 0 bases, with 7 bases between. Germline CDR1 reads SQVTM; CDR2 reads ANQGSEA. The CDR3 is made up of 14 amino acids. The CDR3 loop is CSVVDSSGANVLTF. CDR3 DNA: TGCAGCGTTGTCGACAGCTCTGGGGCCAACGTCCTGACTTTC.

The chain uses TRBV5-1 and TRBJ2-5; D gene ambiguous. V shed 0 bases and J shed 5 bases, with 8 bases lying between them. CDR1 SGHRS and CDR2 YFSETQ come from the germline V gene. This CDR3 comprises 13 residues. The CDR3 region has the DNA TGCGCCAGCAGCTTGGCTGTCGGGGAGACCCAGTACTTC. Residues: CASSLAVGETQYF.

This clone was recorded once. The rearrangement joins TRBV27 to TRBJ2-2; D remains unclear. The CDR3 runs 13 residues. CDR1 and CDR2 from the germline V gene are MNHEY and SMNVEV (reference sequence). Trimming pared 2 bases from V and 11 bases from J, leaving 12 bases between. CDR3 in DNA: TGTGCCAGCAGTTTAATTGGGCAGCTAGAGCTGTTTTTT. It codes for CASSLIGQLELFF.

This clone occurred a few times. V usage is TRBV19 and J usage is TRBJ2-7, with TRBD2 identical over 8 bases. Germline V lookup: CDR1 LNHDA, CDR2 SQIVND (reference sequence). With V trimmed by 10 bases and J by 5 bases, 7 bases remained unmatched. CDR3 length equals 12 residues. CDR3 bases: TGTGCCACCCGGGGGGGCATCGACGAGCAGTACTTC. It is translated as CATRGGIDEQYF.

This rearrangement joins TRBV29-1 to TRBJ1-2; D perhaps matches TRBD1 (5 bases). In germline, CDR1 is SQVTM, CDR2 ANQGSEA. The V and J ends lost 6 bases and 8 bases respectively, with 13 bases between them. This CDR3 comprises 11 residues. This CDR3 is CSVPTGEGYTF. CDR3 DNA sequence: TGCAGCGTCCCAACAGGTGAAGGCTACACCTTC.

The J gene is TRBJ2-5, the V gene TRBV29-1, with 10 bases identical to TRBD2. The CDR3 consists of 14 residues. The V segment lost 4 bases and the J segment 3 bases; nucleotides outside the gene matches: 5. Germline lookup yields CDR1 SQVTM and CDR2 ANQGSEA. CDR3 coding DNA: TGCAGCGTTGTAAGGACTAGCGGTGAAGAGACCCAGTACTTC. This codes for CSVVRTSGEETQYF.

In this sample, this clone turned up a few times. The chain uses TRBV20-1 and TRBJ2-1; the D is unclear. The V gene lost 6 bases and the J gene lost 5 bases, with 5 bases spanning the gap. Germline CDR1 reads DFQATT; CDR2 reads SNEGSKA (reference sequence). The CDR3 is made up of 10 amino acids. Here the CDR3 reads CSASNNEQFF. The CDR3 DNA reads as TGCAGTGCCTCGAACAATGAGCAGTTCTTC.

The V call is TRBV6-5, the J call TRBJ2-5, with D perhaps TRBD1 (6 bases). Germline V gene lookup returns CDR1 MNHEY and CDR2 SVGAGI. The V and J ends lost 6 bases and 5 bases respectively, with 19 bases between them. This CDR3 region has 15 residues. For the CDR3, the DNA is TGTGCCAGCAGCCCAAACCCTCAAACAGGGGAGACCCAGTACTTC. Translated: CASSPNPQTGETQYF.

The CDR3 DNA sequence: TGCAGCGTCCTAGGCGGTGAGCAGTTCTTC. As protein: CSVLGGEQFF. The J gene is TRBJ2-1, the V gene TRBV29-1; D unclear. V lost 6 bases, J lost 9 bases, and 9 bases lay in between. CDR1 and CDR2 (germline): SQVTM, ANQGSEA. The CDR3 has 10 amino acids.

This chain connects TRBV5-6 to TRBJ2-5; TRBD2 might be the D (5 bases). This CDR3 region has 15 residues. Deletions cut 6 bases from V and 4 bases from J, with 19 bases between. From germline, CDR1 is SGHDT and CDR2 YYEEEE. The CDR3 coding sequence is TGTGCCAGCATCCCTATCGCGAGGGTTGGAGAGACCCAGTACTTC. Translation gives CASIPIARVGETQYF.

The table lists this clone with a few counts. The chain joins TRBV2 to TRBJ2-3, with 8 nucleotides matching TRBD2. Unmatched junction bases numbered 7, after V lost 8 bases and J lost 0 bases. The germline CDR1 and CDR2 sequences are SNHLY and FYNNEI. The length of the CDR3 is 15 residues. DNA for the CDR3: TGTGCCAGCGTTTTACAGCGGGGGAGCACAGATACGCAGTATTTT. Its protein is CASVLQRGSTDTQYF.

V gene TRBV5-6 combines with J gene TRBJ1-1; unclear D gene. Trimming stripped 2 bases from V and 5 bases from J, with 10 bases between. CDR3 length equals 13 residues. Germline V lookup: CDR1 SGHDT, CDR2 YYEEEE. This CDR3 reads CASSFGVGTEAFF. For the CDR3, the DNA is TGTGCCAGCAGCTTTGGGGTCGGGACTGAAGCTTTCTTT.

V gene TRBV29-1 combines with J gene TRBJ1-1; D ambiguous. The CDR3 contains 11 residues. The ends were cut back, 4 bases at V and 5 bases at J, with 8 bases in the middle. The V gene's germline CDR1 is SQVTM and CDR2 ANQGSEA. CDR3 nucleotide sequence: TGCAGCGTTGGTTTGCGGACTGAAGCTTTCTTT. The encoded protein is CSVGLRTEAFF.

The rearrangement links TRBV30 to TRBJ2-7, with D maybe TRBD1 (6 bases). Trimming shortened V by 2 bases and J by 4 bases, and 24 bases separated the two germline ends. Germline V lookup: CDR1 GTSNPN, CDR2 SVGIG (reference sequence). The CDR3 runs to 17 residues. CDR3 amino acids: CAWSLLGGGPRGYEQYF. The DNA for the CDR3 is TGTGCCTGGAGTCTCCTGGGTGGCGGTCCCAGGGGTTACGAGCAGTACTTC. Together with reference TRBV30 and TRBJ2-7, the CDR3 gives the full variable domain: SQTIHQWPATLVQPVGSPLSLECTVEGTSNPNLYWYRQAAGRGLQLLFYSVGIGQISSEVPQNLSASRPQDRQFILSSKKLLLSDSGFYLCAWSLLGGGPRGYEQYFGPGTRLTVT.

The chain recombines TRBV27 with TRBJ1-5; D ambiguous. This CDR3 has 13 residues. Germline loops: CDR1 MNHEY, CDR2 SMNVEV (reference sequence). The V and J ends lost 0 bases and 7 bases respectively, with 7 bases between them. This chain's CDR3 is CASSLSQLQPQHF. The CDR3 DNA is TGTGCCAGCAGTTTATCCCAGTTGCAGCCCCAGCATTTT.

The CDR3 loop reads CASQGGAFF. The CDR3 DNA is TGTGCCAGCCAAGGGGGAGCTTTCTTT. The chain carries TRBV11-2 and TRBJ1-1, with D perhaps TRBD1 (6 bases). Germline V gives CDR1 SGHAT, CDR2 FQNNGV. The V and J ends lost 8 bases and 10 bases respectively, with 8 bases between them. The CDR3 covers 9 residues.

This rearrangement joins TRBV12-5 to TRBJ1-6; 7 bases fit TRBD1. Trimming took 4 bases from V and 8 from J; bases not matched to a gene: 5. This CDR3 has 14 amino acids. Germline V gene data show CDR1 as LGHNT and CDR2 as FRNRAP. The chain's CDR3 is CASGSRDRDSPLHF. Written as DNA, the CDR3 is TGTGCTAGTGGTTCCCGGGACAGAGATTCACCCCTCCACTTT.

The genes are TRBV29-1 and TRBJ2-1; D possibly corresponds to TRBD2 (5 bases). Per germline, CDR1 SQVTM and CDR2 ANQGSEA. The ends were cut back, 6 bases at V and 10 bases at J, with 10 bases in the middle. This CDR3 spans 10 amino acids. The CDR3 loop reads CSVRDGEQFF. For the CDR3, the DNA is TGCAGCGTGAGGGATGGGGAGCAGTTCTTC.

The table lists this clone with a count of one. The chain has TRBV12-5 and TRBJ2-1, with a tentative D call TRBD1 (6 bases). CDR1 and CDR2 (germline): LGHNT, FRNRAP. V was pared by 9 bases and J by 8 bases, with 14 bases between. The CDR3 consists of 12 residues. DNA of the CDR3: TGTGCTAGCAAGTTTCAGGGGTATGAGCAGTTCTTC. Its translation: CASKFQGYEQFF. The variable domain in full, completed from reference TRBV12-5 and TRBJ2-1, reads DARVTQTPRHKVTEMGQEVTMRCQPILGHNTVFWYRQTMMQGLELLAYFRNRAPLDDSGMPKDRFSAEMPDATLATLKIQPSEPRDSAVYFCASKFQGYEQFFGPGTRLTVL.

This chain links TRBV2 with TRBJ1-1; a possible D gene is TRBD1 (5 bases). This CDR3 comprises 15 residues. Germline CDR1 and CDR2: SNHLY and FYNNEI. Trimming cost V 1 base and J 5 bases, with 14 bases left between them. This CDR3 reads CASSEGSEEGTEAFF. The CDR3 DNA is TGTGCCAGCAGTGAAGGGTCCGAGGAGGGGACTGAAGCTTTCTTT.

The genes are TRBV30 and TRBJ1-1; D might be TRBD1 (5 bases). The CDR3 covers 15 residues. Trimming removed 5 bases at V and 7 bases at J, with 23 bases between. The germline V gene encodes CDR1 GTSNPN and CDR2 SVGIG (reference sequence). CDR3 sequence reads: CAWLLFGTGADEAFF. The CDR3 DNA is TGTGCCTGGCTCCTCTTCGGGACCGGGGCTGATGAAGCTTTCTTT.